What follows are 5 T cell receptor beta chains derived from one specimen sequenced in a study of T cell repertoires in cytomegalovirus infection. Using its own MiXCR run on the reads, TCRdb lists one record per CDR3 protein. The sample records around 490,000 distinct CDR3 sequences, approximately 25% being singletons. Sequencing was carried out using PBMCs. The source is a human donor in good health (CMV status not recorded). Some clones in this sample may be carry-over from other donors' samples.

The gene calls are TRBV7-2 and TRBJ2-7, with D possibly being TRBD2 (6 bases). Per germline, CDR1 SGHTA and CDR2 FQGNSA. The V and J ends lost 5 bases and 2 bases respectively, with 13 bases between them. The CDR3 has 14 amino acids. CDR3: CASSPYLAPYEQYV. CDR3 sequence (DNA): TGTGCCAGCAGCCCCTACCTAGCGCCCTACGAGCAGTACGTC.

This clonotype was seen more than once but under ten times. A much larger clone sits a single nucleotide away, making a read error possible. The chain links TRBV10-3 to TRBJ1-1, with D uncertain. CDR3 length: 11 amino acids. Germline V CDR1 and CDR2: ENHRY, SYGVKD. The V and J ends lost 6 bases and 1 base respectively, with 3 bases between them. DNA of the CDR3: TGTGCCATCAGGGAGAACACTGAAGCTTTCTTT. Translated: CAIRENTEAFF.

This clonotype was recorded once. This chain uses TRBV7-6 with TRBJ1-2, with D perhaps TRBD1 (5 bases). Trimming took off 3 bases at V and 5 bases at J, with 13 bases between the two ends. From germline, CDR1 is SGHVS and CDR2 FNYEAQ. CDR3 length: 14 residues. In nucleotides, the CDR3 is TGTGCCAGCAGCTTTGGGGGTGATTTTTATGGCTACACCTTC. Its protein is CASSFGGDFYGYTF.

This clonotype was seen more than once but under ten times. The gene calls are TRBV7-6 and TRBJ2-7, with a weak D call TRBD2 (6 bases). Germline V CDR1 and CDR2: SGHVS, FNYEAQ. The CDR3 is 18 amino acids. The CDR3 region has the DNA TGTGCTAGCAGCTTCCCATCAGAATTTAGCGGAAGCTCCTACGAGCAGTACGTC. The encoded protein is CASSFPSEFSGSSYEQYV.

This sequence joins TRBV6-5 and TRBJ1-1; the D is unclear. The CDR3 runs 15 residues. CDR1 and CDR2 (germline): MNHEY, SVGAGI. V gave up 6 bases and J gave up 2 bases, with 16 bases separating them. The CDR3 DNA follows: TGTGCCAGCAGCGAGGGCCGGGGTTTAAACACTGAAGCTTTCTTT. It is translated as CASSEGRGLNTEAFF.